The 27 T cell receptor beta chains given below trace back to one sample, sequenced in a study of cytomegalovirus exposure and HLA in healthy donors (dated by TCRdb to 2016 to 2017). Library creation used the immunoSEQ multiplex PCR assay. TCRdb provides this immuneACCESS table in a form limited to in-frame rearrangements. Some clones are lacking; in checked studies, under half of them reflect an unresolved V gene, and why the rest are absent is not known. The sample table lists about 98,000 clones, less than 90% of them with a count of one. 5.5% to 7% of the sample is in the top ten clones. The material sequenced was PBMCs. The receptors here all came from a man aged 18 to 29 in good health and CMV-seropositive.

The chain employs TRBV14 and TRBJ2-5; 7 bases align to TRBD1. V gave up 4 bases and J gave up 0 bases; unmatched junction bases: 17. The CDR3 contains 19 residues. The V gene's germline CDR1 is SGHDN and CDR2 FVKESK. The CDR3 bases are TGTGCCAGCAGCCGCGACTTCGGTGGACAGGTCTCGTACCAAGAGACCCAGTACTTC. It encodes CASSRDFGGQVSYQETQYF.

The chain carries TRBV4-3 and TRBJ1-5, with TRBD1 as a possible D gene (5 bases). The CDR3 sequence is 14 residues long. With 4 bases removed from V and 1 base from J, the gap between germline ends came to 8 bases. Germline lookup yields CDR1 LGHNA and CDR2 YSLEER. The CDR3 spells CASSRGDSNQPQHF. In nucleotides, the CDR3 is TGCGCCAGCAGCCGGGGGGACAGCAATCAGCCCCAGCATTTT.

The V gene is TRBV9, the J gene TRBJ1-4; 7 bases agree with TRBD1. This CDR3 is built from 14 residues. The trim removed 3 bases at V and 6 bases at J, leaving 5 bases unmatched. Germline CDR1 reads SGDLS; CDR2 reads YYNGEE. CDR3 residues: CASSARGADEKLFF. CDR3 DNA sequence: TGTGCCAGCAGCGCCAGGGGGGCGGATGAAAAACTGTTTTTT.

CDR3 sequence reads: CASRPGKSNTEAFF. CDR3 DNA: TGTGCCAGCAGACCAGGGAAATCGAACACTGAAGCTTTCTTT. J is TRBJ1-1 and V is TRBV27; TRBD1 is a possible D gene (5 bases). Trimming pared 6 bases from V and 1 base from J, leaving 12 bases between. This CDR3 comprises 14 residues. CDR1 MNHEY and CDR2 SMNVEV come from the germline V gene (reference sequence).

The chain employs TRBV6-5 and TRBJ2-5; 12 nucleotides agree with TRBD2. The germline gives CDR1 MNHEY, CDR2 SVGAGI. This CDR3 is built from 16 residues. The V gene end was trimmed by 0 bases and the J gene end by 2 bases; junction bases not matched to a gene: 1. Here the CDR3 DNA reads TGTGCCAGCAGTTACTCGACTAGCGGGAGACAAGAGACCCAGTACTTC. Its protein product is CASSYSTSGRQETQYF.

This clone was detected a few times. This rearrangement joins TRBV19 to TRBJ1-4; D might be TRBD1 (6 bases). This CDR3 comprises 16 residues. Germline CDR1 reads LNHDA; CDR2 reads SQIVND (reference sequence). V shed 4 bases and J shed 3 bases, with 15 bases lying between them. The CDR3 region has the DNA TGTGCCAGTAGTAAAGGGAACAGGGCCGCTAATGAAAAACTGTTTTTT. This codes for CASSKGNRAANEKLFF. Drawing the rest from reference TRBV19 and TRBJ1-4, the complete variable domain is DGGITQSPKYLFRKEGQNVTLSCEQNLNHDAMYWYRQDPGQGLRLIYYSQIVNDFQKGDIAEGYSVSREKKESFPLTVTSAQKNPTAFYLCASSKGNRAANEKLFFGSGTQLSVL.

J is TRBJ2-1 and V is TRBV13; D is possibly TRBD2 (6 bases). There are 15 residues in the CDR3. CDR1 and CDR2 (germline): PRHDT, FYEKMQ (reference sequence). V lost 5 bases and J 2 bases, leaving 13 bases between the germline ends. The CDR3 DNA reads TGTGCCAGCAGCCCGGGGGACCGCGCCTACAATGAGCAGTTCTTC. Residues: CASSPGDRAYNEQFF.

The genes are TRBV7-2 and TRBJ1-1; 11 positions match TRBD1. The junction had 11 bases not matched to a gene; V was cut back by 5 bases and J by 0 bases. This CDR3 comprises 18 residues. The germline V gene encodes CDR1 SGHTA and CDR2 FQGNSA. In nucleotides, the CDR3 is TGTGCCAGCAGCCCCCGGACAGGGGGCATTAGGGTGAACACTGAAGCTTTCTTT. Translation: CASSPRTGGIRVNTEAFF.

The genes are TRBV2 and TRBJ2-3; the match to TRBD2 covers 9 bases. CDR3 size: 15 residues. Looked up from germline, CDR1 is SNHLY and CDR2 is FYNNEI. J lost 4 bases, V lost 8 bases, and 10 bases had no gene match. As DNA, the CDR3 is TGTGCCAGCCTAGATAGAGCGGGGGGATCAGATACGCAGTATTTT. Protein: CASLDRAGGSDTQYF.

The J gene is TRBJ1-2, the V gene TRBV4-2; the D is unclear. The length of the CDR3 is 13 residues. The germline V gene has CDR1 LGHNA and CDR2 YNFKEQ. The V and J ends lost 3 bases and 7 bases respectively, with 12 bases between them. The CDR3 nucleotides are TGTGCCAGCAGCCAGGGGTCGACTACTGGCTACACCTTC. It is translated as CASSQGSTTGYTF.

As to this clone: One junction end does not reproduce the germline sequence, and a read error may be involved. V and J are TRBV7-9 and TRBJ1-2; 9 bases align to TRBD1. This CDR3 comprises 14 residues. Germline loops: CDR1 SEHNR, CDR2 FQNEAQ (reference sequence). The CDR3 DNA reads TGTGCCAGCAGCTTCGAGGTTTTGGGACAGGGTGGACCCTTC. Translating gives CASSFEVLGQGGPF.

The genes are TRBV27 and TRBJ2-7; TRBD2 matches 8 bases. Trimming cost V 3 bases and J 5 bases; bases outside gene matches: 9. This CDR3 region has 15 residues. Germline V lookup: CDR1 MNHEY, CDR2 SMNVEV (reference sequence). The CDR3 nucleotides are TGTGCCAGCAGTTTCGGACTAGCTACTACAGACGAGCAGTACTTC. It specifies CASSFGLATTDEQYF.

The chain employs TRBV7-9 and TRBJ2-1; D unclear. Germline loops: CDR1 SEHNR, CDR2 FQNEAQ (reference sequence). The CDR3 spans 14 residues. Trimming shortened V by 5 bases and J by 1 base, and 9 bases separated the two germline ends. CDR3 DNA: TGTGCCAGCAGCGGGCGCCTTTCCTACAATGAGCAGTTCTTC. As protein: CASSGRLSYNEQFF.

J is TRBJ1-2 and V is TRBV10-3, with a tentative D call TRBD1 (5 bases). With 4 bases removed from V and 3 bases from J, the gap between germline ends came to 21 bases. Germline V lookup: CDR1 ENHRY, CDR2 SYGVKD. There are 17 residues in the CDR3. CDR3 nucleotide sequence: TGTGCCATCAGTGCTTCGAAAGCGGGGGGTCTAGACTATGGCTACACCTTC. Residues: CAISASKAGGLDYGYTF.

The rearrangement links TRBV4-2 to TRBJ2-4; TRBD2 matches 8 bases. With V trimmed by 0 bases and J by 6 bases, 7 bases remained unmatched. This CDR3 contains 16 residues. Germline loops: CDR1 LGHNA, CDR2 YNFKEQ. The CDR3 bases are TGTGCCAGCAGCCAAGATACAGCGGGGGCACCAAACATTCAGTACTTC. Its protein is CASSQDTAGAPNIQYF.

The genes are TRBV21-1 and TRBJ1-1. TRBV21-1 is a known pseudogene. The length of the CDR3 is 10 residues. The CDR3 nucleotides are TGTGACCCGGGAGGCACTGAAGCTTTCTTT. Translating gives CDPGGTEAFF.

Only one count was recorded for this clone. The CDR3 reads CASVLTPMSSADTQYF. For the CDR3, the DNA is TGTGCCAGCGTACTCACCCCAATGAGTAGTGCAGATACGCAGTATTTT. The chain combines TRBV2 with TRBJ2-3; D uncertain. In germline, CDR1 is SNHLY, CDR2 FYNNEI. V was trimmed by 8 bases and J by 4 bases, leaving 22 bases between them. The CDR3 contains 16 residues.

The chain is built from TRBV11-2 and TRBJ1-2, with a weak D call TRBD1 (5 bases). The germline V and J ends were trimmed by 0 bases and 4 bases, with 12 bases remaining between them. Germline CDR1 is SGHAT and CDR2 is FQNNGV. There are 15 residues in the CDR3. CDR3 bases: TGTGCCAGCAGCTTAGATGGGGCGGTGGGCTATGGCTACACCTTC. Protein: CASSLDGAVGYGYTF.

Concerning this clone itself: A junction end diverges from the germline sequence, so it may reflect a read error. The J gene is TRBJ1-1, the V gene TRBV5-1, with 7 bases matching TRBD1. This CDR3 is built from 11 residues. Germline loops: CDR1 SGHRS, CDR2 YFSETQ. The CDR3 DNA follows: TGCGCCAGCAACTTGGGACAGCAAGCTTTCTTT. Amino acids: CASNLGQQAFF.

The chain uses TRBV9 and TRBJ1-2; 9 nucleotides match TRBD1. V lost 4 bases to trimming and J lost 3 bases; unmatched junction nucleotides: 10. From germline, CDR1 is SGDLS and CDR2 YYNGEE. The CDR3 spans 16 residues. CDR3 residues: CASSPRTGGDDYGYTF. In DNA, the CDR3 is TGTGCCAGCAGCCCCCGAACAGGGGGCGATGACTATGGCTACACCTTC.

The V gene is TRBV7-6, the J gene TRBJ2-5, with a possible D match to TRBD1 (6 bases). This CDR3 contains 12 residues. Germline V gene data show CDR1 as SGHVS and CDR2 as FNYEAQ. Trimming stripped 1 base from V and 9 bases from J, with 9 bases between. In DNA, the CDR3 is TGTGCCAGCAGCTTAGATAAGGGGGCCCAGTACTTC. Translation: CASSLDKGAQYF.

The rearrangement uses TRBV10-3 and TRBJ2-7; 9 positions agree with TRBD2. V lost 0 bases to trimming and J lost 0 bases; unmatched junction nucleotides: 3. This CDR3 spans 16 amino acids. The germline V gene encodes CDR1 ENHRY and CDR2 SYGVKD. For the CDR3, the DNA is TGTGCCATCAGTGAGTCTATTAGCGGGAGCTCCTACGAGCAGTACTTC. It is translated as CAISESISGSSYEQYF.

The V and J genes are TRBV18 and TRBJ1-1; D call uncertain. The germline V gene has CDR1 KGHSH and CDR2 LQKENI. The CDR3 sequence is 11 residues long. V lost 3 bases to trimming and J lost 3 bases, with 2 bases between them. CDR3 residues: CASSPDTEAFF. DNA of the CDR3: TGTGCCAGCTCACCCGACACTGAAGCTTTCTTT.

The chain uses TRBV28 and TRBJ1-1; no definite D call. CDR3 length: 13 residues. Germline CDR1 is MDHEN and CDR2 is SYDVKM. Trimming pared 6 bases from V and 0 bases from J, leaving 8 bases between. The chain's CDR3 is CASRPNLNTEAFF. Here the CDR3 DNA reads TGTGCCAGCAGACCTAATCTGAACACTGAAGCTTTCTTT.

The rearrangement joins TRBV27 to TRBJ2-7, with 9 bases fitting TRBD1. This CDR3 spans 15 amino acids. CDR1 and CDR2 (germline): MNHEY, SMNVEV (reference sequence). Unmatched junction bases numbered 10, after V lost 8 bases and J lost 2 bases. This CDR3 reads CASRRGDRETYEQYF. The CDR3 nucleotides are TGTGCCAGCCGGCGAGGGGACAGGGAGACCTACGAGCAGTACTTC.

This clone was observed a handful of times. V and J are TRBV7-6 and TRBJ2-5, with D hard to call. This CDR3 has 15 residues. V was trimmed by 1 base and J by 1 base, leaving 10 bases between them. Germline-derived CDR1 and CDR2 are SGHVS and FNYEAQ. DNA for the CDR3: TGTGCCAGCAGCTTAGTTTTCTCAGGCCAAGAGACCCAGTACTTC. Protein product: CASSLVFSGQETQYF.

This chain uses TRBV2 with TRBJ1-6; unclear D gene. V dropped 11 bases and J dropped 5 bases, with 19 bases sitting between them. The CDR3 is made up of 15 amino acids. Per the germline V gene, CDR1 is SNHLY and CDR2 is FYNNEI. CDR3 region: CAGRTYESDNSPLHF. Written as DNA, the CDR3 is TGTGCCGGGCGTACTTACGAGAGTGATAATTCACCCCTCCACTTT.